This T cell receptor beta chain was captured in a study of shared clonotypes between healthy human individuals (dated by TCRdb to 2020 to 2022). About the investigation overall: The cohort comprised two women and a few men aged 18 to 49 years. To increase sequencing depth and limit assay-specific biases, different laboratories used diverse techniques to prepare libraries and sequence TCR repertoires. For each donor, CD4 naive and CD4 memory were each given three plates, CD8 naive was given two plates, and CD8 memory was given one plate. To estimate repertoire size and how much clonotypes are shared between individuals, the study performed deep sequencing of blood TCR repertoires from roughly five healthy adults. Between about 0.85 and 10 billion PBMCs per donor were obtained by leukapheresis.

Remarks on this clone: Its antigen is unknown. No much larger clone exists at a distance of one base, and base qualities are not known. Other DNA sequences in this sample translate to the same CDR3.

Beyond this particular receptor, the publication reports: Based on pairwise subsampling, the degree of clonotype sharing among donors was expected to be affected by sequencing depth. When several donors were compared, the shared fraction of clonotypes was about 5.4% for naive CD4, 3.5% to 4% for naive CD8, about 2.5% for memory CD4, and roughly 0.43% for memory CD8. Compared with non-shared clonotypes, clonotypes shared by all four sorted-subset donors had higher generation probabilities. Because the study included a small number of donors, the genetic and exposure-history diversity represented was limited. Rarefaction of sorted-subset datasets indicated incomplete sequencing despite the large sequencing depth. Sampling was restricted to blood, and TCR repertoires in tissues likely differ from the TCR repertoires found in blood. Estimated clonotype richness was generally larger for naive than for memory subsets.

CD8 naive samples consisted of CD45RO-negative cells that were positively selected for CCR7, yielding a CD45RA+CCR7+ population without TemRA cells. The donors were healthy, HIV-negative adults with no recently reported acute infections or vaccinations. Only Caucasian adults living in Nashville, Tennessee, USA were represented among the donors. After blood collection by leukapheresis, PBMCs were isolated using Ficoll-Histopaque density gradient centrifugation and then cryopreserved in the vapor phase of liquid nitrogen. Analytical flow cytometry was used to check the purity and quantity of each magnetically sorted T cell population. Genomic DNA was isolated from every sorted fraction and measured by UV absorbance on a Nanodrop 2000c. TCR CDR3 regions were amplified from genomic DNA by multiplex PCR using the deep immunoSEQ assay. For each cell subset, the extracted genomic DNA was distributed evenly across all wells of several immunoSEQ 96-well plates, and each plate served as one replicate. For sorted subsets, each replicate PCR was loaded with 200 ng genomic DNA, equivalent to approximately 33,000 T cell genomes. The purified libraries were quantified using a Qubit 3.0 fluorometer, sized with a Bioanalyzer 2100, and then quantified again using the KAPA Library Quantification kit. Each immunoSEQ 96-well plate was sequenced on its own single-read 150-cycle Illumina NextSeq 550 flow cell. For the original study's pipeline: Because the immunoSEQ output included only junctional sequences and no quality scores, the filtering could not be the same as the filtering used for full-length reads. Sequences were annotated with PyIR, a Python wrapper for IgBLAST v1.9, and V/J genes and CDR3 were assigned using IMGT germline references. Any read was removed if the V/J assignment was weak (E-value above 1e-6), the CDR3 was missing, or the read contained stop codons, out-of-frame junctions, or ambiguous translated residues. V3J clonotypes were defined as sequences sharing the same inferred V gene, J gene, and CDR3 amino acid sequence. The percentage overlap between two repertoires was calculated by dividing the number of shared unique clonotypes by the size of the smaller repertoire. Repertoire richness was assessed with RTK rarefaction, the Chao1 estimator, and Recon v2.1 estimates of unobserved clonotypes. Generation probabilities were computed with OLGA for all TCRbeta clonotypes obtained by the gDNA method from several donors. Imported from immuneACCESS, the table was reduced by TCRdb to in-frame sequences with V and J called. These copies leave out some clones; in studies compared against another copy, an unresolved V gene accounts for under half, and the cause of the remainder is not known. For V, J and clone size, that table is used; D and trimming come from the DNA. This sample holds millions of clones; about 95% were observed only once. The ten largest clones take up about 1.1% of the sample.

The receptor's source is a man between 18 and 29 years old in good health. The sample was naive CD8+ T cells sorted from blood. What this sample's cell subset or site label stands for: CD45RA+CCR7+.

The nucleotide sequence is given as TGTGCCAGCAGCGTAGGGTCTAGCACAGATACGCAGTATTTT. Translation gives CASSVGSSTDTQYF. The chain employs TRBV9 and TRBJ2-3; no D gene can be assigned with confidence. Counted from cysteine to phenylalanine, this CDR3 has 14 amino acids. Only the CDR3 portion is preserved as DNA: 42 bases, with reading frame beginning at the first base. The germline V gene yields SGDLS for CDR1 and YYNGEE for CDR2. The junction shows trimming of 0 bases on V and 0 bases on J, plus 5 bases between the germline ends.